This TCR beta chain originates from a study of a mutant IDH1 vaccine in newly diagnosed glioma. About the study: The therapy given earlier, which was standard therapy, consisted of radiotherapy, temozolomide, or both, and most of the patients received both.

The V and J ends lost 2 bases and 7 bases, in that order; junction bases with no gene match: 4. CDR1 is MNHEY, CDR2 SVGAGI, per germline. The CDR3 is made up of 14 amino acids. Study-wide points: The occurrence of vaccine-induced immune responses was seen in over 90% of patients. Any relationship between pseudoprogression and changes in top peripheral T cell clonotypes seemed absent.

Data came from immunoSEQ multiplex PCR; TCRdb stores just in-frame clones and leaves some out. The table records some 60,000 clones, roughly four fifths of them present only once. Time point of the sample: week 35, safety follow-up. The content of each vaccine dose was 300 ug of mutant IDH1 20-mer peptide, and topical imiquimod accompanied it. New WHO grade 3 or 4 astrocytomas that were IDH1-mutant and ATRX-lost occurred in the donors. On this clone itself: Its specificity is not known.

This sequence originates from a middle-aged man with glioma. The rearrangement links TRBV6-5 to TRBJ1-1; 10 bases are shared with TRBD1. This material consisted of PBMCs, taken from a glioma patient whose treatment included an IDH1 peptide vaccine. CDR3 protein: CASSYNDRGLEAFF. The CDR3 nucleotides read TGTGCCAGCAGTTACAACGACAGGGGGCTTGAAGCTTTCTTT.